This TCR beta chain originates from a study of radiotherapy plus CTLA-4 blockade in lung cancer. Whole-study context: There were objective responses in approximately 19% of patients, and around 31% had disease control. Study outcomes and limitations: Expansion in blood of tumor-derived TCR clones was seen after radiotherapy plus ipilimumab. With interferon-beta, early dynamics of blood T cell clones were reported to best predict response.

Focal radiation with ipilimumab CTLA-4 blockade was given to patients with chemo-refractory metastatic non-small-cell lung cancer. Trimming shortened V by 3 bases and J by 2 bases, and 10 bases separated the two germline ends. The CDR3 runs 14 residues. Germline V gives CDR1 ENHRY, CDR2 SYGVKD. The method was immunoSEQ multiplex PCR; TCRdb's version includes in-frame clones alone and lacks a portion of them. The sample records some 67,000 clones, approximately 76% being singletons. This clone has a single count. Its antigen remains unidentified. The chain joins TRBV10-3 to TRBJ1-1; D is perhaps TRBD1 (6 bases). This receptor was identified in a human donor with non-small cell lung cancer whose response to radiotherapy plus ipilimumab could not be evaluated. Some clones in this sample may be carry-over from other donors' samples. The material sequenced was peripheral blood, taken from a patient treated with radiotherapy plus ipilimumab. CDR3 protein: CAISDQDRNTEAFF. CDR3 bases: TGTGCCATCAGTGATCAGGACAGAAACACTGAAGCTTTCTTT.